This entry features one T cell receptor beta chain sequence. Its antigen remains unknown. These data originate in a study of CD8 T cells in Susac syndrome. Findings and caveats of the study: By the study's own acknowledgment, its TCR sequencing and HLA analysis included relatively few individuals.

TEMRA cells were FACS-enriched, with CD8+ and CD4+ T cells isolated negatively. Between the trimmed V and J ends, which lost 2 bases and 4 bases, there was a span of 14 bases. CDR3 length equals 15 residues. Germline values: CDR1 LGHNA, CDR2 YSLEER. The RNA, roughly 0.45 to 1 ug, was put through reverse transcription using random hexamers. Amplification of TCR beta CDR3 spanned 54 Vbeta and 13 Jbeta via immunoSEQ multiplex PCR. TCRdb reanalysed the immunoSEQ multiplex PCR reads using MiXCR and keeps one entry per CDR3 protein. The repertoire includes tens of thousands of distinct CDR3 sequences, 85% to 95% of them detected once, and about 0.38% sits in the top ten.

Sequencing input: CD8+ T cells from PBMCs. The source of this sequence is a human donor with multiple sclerosis. The chain combines TRBV4-3 with TRBJ1-1; D is possibly TRBD1 (5 bases). CDR3 in DNA: TGCGCCAGCAGCCAAACGGGGACCGTACTCACTGAAGCTTTCTTT. Its translation: CASSQTGTVLTEAFF.